This T cell receptor (beta chain) was captured by sequencing in a study of Ad26.COV2.S vaccination and SARS-CoV-2 variants. Study-level background: Ad26.COV2.S shots went into the muscle once or twice, 56 days apart.

With respect to this clone: The target antigen is unknown.

Regarding treatment: some 20 received Ad26.COV2.S at low or high dose, single or two shots; several received placebo; per-sample allocation not given. After the first vaccine or placebo injection, samples were drawn on day 63. Vaccination used an Ad26 vector expressing Wuhan-strain SARS-CoV-2 spike. Looked up from germline, CDR1 is SGHRS and CDR2 is YFSETQ. The CDR3 contains 17 residues. Trimming took 0 bases from V and 0 from J, leaving 15 bases between them. Study observations and caveats: Breadth and depth estimates from TCRs may understate total T cell responses.

Sequencing was performed with immunoSEQ multiplex PCR; in TCRdb, only in-frame clones are kept and a portion is missing. The sample records about 380,000 clones, about four fifths being singletons. The chain uses TRBV5-1 and TRBJ1-2; D unresolved. This TCR derives from a person aged 18 to 65 who received the Ad26.COV2.S COVID-19 vaccine or a placebo. The sample was peripheral blood, taken in a trial of Ad26.COV2.S vaccine versus placebo. The CDR3 bases are TGCGCCAGCAGCTTGGCCCTTTTGGCGGCGGCTAACTATGGCTACACCTTC. It is translated as CASSLALLAAANYGYTF. Together with reference TRBV5-1 and TRBJ1-2, the CDR3 gives the full variable domain: KAGVTQTPRYLIKTRGQQVTLSCSPISGHRSVSWYQQTPGQGLQFLFEYFSETQRNKGNFPGRFSGRQFSNSRSEMNVSTLELGDSALYLCASSLALLAAANYGYTFGSGTRLTVV.